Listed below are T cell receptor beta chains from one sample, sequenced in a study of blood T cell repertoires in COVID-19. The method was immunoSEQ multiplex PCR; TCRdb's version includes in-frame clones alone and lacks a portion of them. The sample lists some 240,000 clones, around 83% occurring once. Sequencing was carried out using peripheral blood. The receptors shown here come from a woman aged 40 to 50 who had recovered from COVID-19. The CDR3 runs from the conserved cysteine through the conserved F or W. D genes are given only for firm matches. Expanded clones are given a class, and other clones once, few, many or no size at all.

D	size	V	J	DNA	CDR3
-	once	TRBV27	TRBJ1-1	TGTGCCAGCAGTGTCACTCCGCATATGAACACTGAAGCTTTCTTT	CASSVTPHMNTEAFF
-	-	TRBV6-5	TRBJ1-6	TGTGCCAGCAGTTACAACGAGGGTGTCTTGTCACCCCTCCACTTT	CASSYNEGVLSPLHF
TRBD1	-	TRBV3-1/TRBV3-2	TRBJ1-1	TGTGCCAGCAGCCAAGTGACAGGGGGCACTGAAGCTTTCTTT	CASSQVTGGTEAFF
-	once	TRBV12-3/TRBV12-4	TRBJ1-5	TGTGCCAGCAGCCAAGGACAGAGTCAGCCCCAGCATTTT	CASSQGQSQPQHF
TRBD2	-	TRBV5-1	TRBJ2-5	TGCGCCAGCAGCTTGGCGGTAGCGGGGGGCCAAGAGACCCAGTACTTC	CASSLAVAGGQETQYF
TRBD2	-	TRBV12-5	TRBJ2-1	TGTGCTAGTGGTTTGTCGGGTAGCGGGGGAGGATTCTCCTACAATGAGCAGTTCTTC	CASGLSGSGGGFSYNEQFF
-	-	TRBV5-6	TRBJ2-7	TGTGCCAGCAGCTTTGGACCCGGGGATTCCTACGAGCAGTACTTC	CASSFGPGDSYEQYF
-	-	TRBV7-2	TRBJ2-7	TGTGCCAGCAGCTTCAACTACGAGCAGTACTTC	CASSFNYEQYF
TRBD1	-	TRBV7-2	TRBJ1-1	TGTGCCAGCAGCTTACGACAGGGACTTGAAGCTTTCTTT	CASSLRQGLEAFF
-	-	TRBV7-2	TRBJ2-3	TGTGCCAGCACCGACGGGGGTGCAGATACGCAGTATTTT	CASTDGGADTQYF
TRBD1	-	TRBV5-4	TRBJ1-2	TGTGCCAGCAGCTCACAGGGGATAGAGGGCTACACCTTC	CASSSQGIEGYTF
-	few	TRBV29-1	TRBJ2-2	TGCAGCGTTGAGGAAGACACTTACACCGGGGAGCTGTTTTTT	CSVEEDTYTGELFF
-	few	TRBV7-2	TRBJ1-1	TGTGCCAGCAGCGATACACTGAACACTGAAGCTTTCTTT	CASSDTLNTEAFF
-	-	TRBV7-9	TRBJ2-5	TGTGCCAGCAGCGGATCCAGGGTCTCCAGGGAGACCCAGTACTTC	CASSGSRVSRETQYF
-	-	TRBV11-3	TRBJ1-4	TGTGCCAGTCGGGGGGCAACTAATGAAAAACTGTTTTTT	CASRGATNEKLFF
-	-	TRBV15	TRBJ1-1	TGTGCCACCAGCAGAGGCTTCAGGGGCGCTGAAGCTTTCTTT	CATSRGFRGAEAFF
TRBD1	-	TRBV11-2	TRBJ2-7	TGTGCCAGCACCTCGGGGACAGGGGGCTACGAGCAGTACTTC	CASTSGTGGYEQYF
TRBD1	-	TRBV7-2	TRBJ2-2	TGTGCCAGCAGCTTGGTCGGGACAGAAAACACCGGGGAGCTGTTTTTT	CASSLVGTENTGELFF
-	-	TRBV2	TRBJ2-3	TGTGCCAGCAGCGCCCTCCTAGGTTTCACAGATACGCAGTATTTT	CASSALLGFTDTQYF
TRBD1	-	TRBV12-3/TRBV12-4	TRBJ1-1	TGTGCCAGCAGTCCAGACAGGGACACTGAAGCTTTCTTT	CASSPDRDTEAFF
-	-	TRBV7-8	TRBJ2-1	TGTGCCAGCAGCTCGCGCCGTGGAGCCTACAATGAGCAGTTCTTC	CASSSRRGAYNEQFF
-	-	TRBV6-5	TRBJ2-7	TGTGCCAGCAACCAAGCCGGACAGTCCTACGAGCAGTACTTC	CASNQAGQSYEQYF